Listed below are T cell receptor beta chains from one sample, sequenced in a study of PD-1 blockade in classical Hodgkin lymphoma. Repertoires were generated with immunoSEQ multiplex PCR, while TCRdb's copy carries only in-frame clones and drops some. The sample records 5,500 to 7,000 clones, about 82% being singletons. The sample in question was peripheral blood mononuclear cells (PBMCs), obtained before the second cycle of nivolumab. The receptors come from a human donor with classical Hodgkin lymphoma. The CDR3 runs from the conserved cysteine through the conserved F or W. Each record gives: J gene, V gene, clone size, D gene, CDR3 DNA, CDR3 protein. The D gene is left open where the match is weak. Expanded clones get a size class; other rows say once, few or many, or leave the size out.

J gene: TRBJ2-1; V gene: TRBV5-1; clone size: NA; D gene: NA; CDR3 DNA: TGCGCCAGCAGCCCCGGGACTCGCGACAATGAGCAGTTCTTC; CDR3 protein: CASSPGTRDNEQFF
J gene: TRBJ2-1; V gene: TRBV4-3; clone size: NA; D gene: TRBD2; CDR3 DNA: TGCGCCAGCAGCCAAGATGAAACTAGCGGTGAGCAGTTCTTC; CDR3 protein: CASSQDETSGEQFF
J gene: TRBJ2-1; V gene: TRBV18; clone size: NA; D gene: TRBD1; CDR3 DNA: TGTGCCAGCTCACGTGGGACAGGGACGGCGGTCATTGAGCAGTTCTTC; CDR3 protein: CASSRGTGTAVIEQFF
J gene: TRBJ2-5; V gene: TRBV27; clone size: NA; D gene: NA; CDR3 DNA: TGTGCCAGCAGTTTATTGAAAGAGACCCAGTACTTC; CDR3 protein: CASSLLKETQYF
J gene: TRBJ1-1; V gene: TRBV21-1; clone size: NA; D gene: NA; CDR3 DNA: TGTGCCAGCTACTCCCGGGACGGGGATTTGAACACTGAAGCTTTCTTT; CDR3 protein: CASYSRDGDLNTEAFF
J gene: TRBJ1-1; V gene: TRBV5-5; clone size: NA; D gene: TRBD1; CDR3 DNA: TGTGCCAGCAGCTTGGTGCTTAGCAGGGGGAGAACTGAAGCTTTCTTT; CDR3 protein: CASSLVLSRGRTEAFF
J gene: TRBJ2-1; V gene: TRBV28; clone size: NA; D gene: TRBD2; CDR3 DNA: TGTGCCAGCAGAACCCTTAAAAGCGGGAGCGGTGAGCAGTTCTTC; CDR3 protein: CASRTLKSGSGEQFF
J gene: TRBJ1-1; V gene: TRBV6-1; clone size: NA; D gene: NA; CDR3 DNA: TGTGCCAGCAGTTTTATCGAGAACACTGAAGCTTTCTTT; CDR3 protein: CASSFIENTEAFF
J gene: TRBJ2-3; V gene: TRBV5-1; clone size: NA; D gene: TRBD2; CDR3 DNA: TGCGCCAGCAGCTTGGTTGCCACCGGGACTAGCGGGAGGGCCGAAGATACGCAGTATTTT; CDR3 protein: CASSLVATGTSGRAEDTQYF
J gene: TRBJ2-1; V gene: TRBV4-3; clone size: NA; D gene: NA; CDR3 DNA: TGCGCCAGCAGCCAAGATATGGGCGGCAATGAGCAGTTCTTC; CDR3 protein: CASSQDMGGNEQFF
J gene: TRBJ1-5; V gene: TRBV7-9; clone size: once; D gene: TRBD1; CDR3 DNA: TGTGCCAGCAGCTTAGGAACAGGGGGTCCGTATAGCAATCAGCCCCAGCATTTT; CDR3 protein: CASSLGTGGPYSNQPQHF
J gene: TRBJ2-7; V gene: TRBV7-9; clone size: NA; D gene: NA; CDR3 DNA: TGTGCCAGCAGCTCCGACAGGACTCTTTCCTACGAGCAGTACTTC; CDR3 protein: CASSSDRTLSYEQYF
J gene: TRBJ1-2; V gene: TRBV4-3; clone size: few; D gene: NA; CDR3 DNA: TGCGCCAGCAGCCAAGATCCGACAGCAACCTATGGCTACACCTTC; CDR3 protein: CASSQDPTATYGYTF
J gene: TRBJ1-2; V gene: TRBV9; clone size: NA; D gene: TRBD1; CDR3 DNA: TGTGCCAGCAGCCCATCACCGACAGGGCACTACACCTTC; CDR3 protein: CASSPSPTGHYTF
J gene: TRBJ1-5; V gene: TRBV7-2; clone size: few; D gene: NA; CDR3 DNA: TGTGCCAGCAGCCTAGGGGCAGGCAATAGCAATCAGCCCCAGCATTTT; CDR3 protein: CASSLGAGNSNQPQHF
J gene: TRBJ2-1; V gene: TRBV27; clone size: NA; D gene: TRBD2; CDR3 DNA: TGTGCCAGCAGTTCGCTAGCGGGAGTCTACAATGAGCAGTTCTTC; CDR3 protein: CASSSLAGVYNEQFF
J gene: TRBJ2-6; V gene: TRBV28; clone size: NA; D gene: NA; CDR3 DNA: TGTGCCAGCAGTTTACTCCGCCTACAGCCACTTAGCTCTGGGGCCAACGTCCTGACTTTC; CDR3 protein: CASSLLRLQPLSSGANVLTF
J gene: TRBJ2-1; V gene: TRBV11-2; clone size: NA; D gene: TRBD1; CDR3 DNA: TGTGCCAGCACCAAACAGGGACAGAATCCTTACAATGAGCAGTTCTTC; CDR3 protein: CASTKQGQNPYNEQFF
J gene: TRBJ2-1; V gene: TRBV7-2; clone size: NA; D gene: TRBD2; CDR3 DNA: TGTGCCAGCAGCGCATTCGGGGGGAGGGGCAGGAGTAATGAGCAGTTCTTC; CDR3 protein: CASSAFGGRGRSNEQFF
J gene: TRBJ2-7; V gene: TRBV5-6; clone size: once; D gene: NA; CDR3 DNA: TGTGCCAGCAGCTTGTACAGTTCCTACGAGCAGTACTTC; CDR3 protein: CASSLYSSYEQYF
J gene: TRBJ2-4; V gene: TRBV7-2; clone size: NA; D gene: NA; CDR3 DNA: TGTGCCAGCAGCGTCGGTCTAAACATTCAGTACTTC; CDR3 protein: CASSVGLNIQYF
J gene: TRBJ1-5; V gene: TRBV5-1; clone size: once; D gene: TRBD1; CDR3 DNA: TGCGCCAGCAATGAGGGGACAGGGAAGAATCAGCCCCAGCATTTT; CDR3 protein: CASNEGTGKNQPQHF
J gene: TRBJ2-7; V gene: TRBV7-2; clone size: NA; D gene: NA; CDR3 DNA: TGTGCCAGCAGCTTAGCCCGAGGGTACGAGCAGTACTTC; CDR3 protein: CASSLARGYEQYF